The next 21 T cell receptor beta chains were all read from a single sample in a study of blood T cell repertoires in COVID-19. Repertoires were generated with immunoSEQ multiplex PCR, while TCRdb's copy carries only in-frame clones and drops some. The repertoire holds tens of thousands of clones, with 70% to 85% as singletons. Sequenced input: peripheral blood. The origin of the receptors is a man in his 60s with active or convalescent COVID-19.

The chain employs TRBV5-1 and TRBJ1-1, with TRBD1 identical over 7 bases. This CDR3 is 14 amino acids long. J was trimmed by 4 bases and V by 3 bases; bases with no gene match: 6. CDR1 is SGHRS, CDR2 YFSETQ, per germline. The CDR3 spells CASSSTGVGTEAFF. As DNA, the CDR3 is TGCGCCAGCAGCTCTACAGGGGTAGGCACTGAAGCTTTCTTT.

The J gene is TRBJ2-7, the V gene TRBV7-2, with D maybe TRBD1 (6 bases). CDR1 is SGHTA and CDR2 is FQGNSA in the germline V gene. This CDR3 comprises 18 residues. With 3 bases removed from V and 1 base from J, the gap between germline ends came to 22 bases. The CDR3 here is CASSFQGRGKGFSYEQYF. The CDR3, as DNA: TGTGCCAGCAGCTTCCAGGGCAGGGGAAAAGGATTTTCCTACGAGCAGTACTTC.

The chain employs TRBV6-6 and TRBJ1-1; 8 nucleotides line up with TRBD1. The V gene's germline CDR1 is MNHNY and CDR2 SVGAGI (reference sequence). V lost 7 bases, J lost 6 bases, and 10 bases stayed unmatched. This CDR3 is built from 14 residues. In DNA form, the CDR3 reads TGTGCCAGCACCATAGGACAGGGTCGGGCTGAAGCTTTCTTT. Translation: CASTIGQGRAEAFF.

This clone appeared once. This chain links TRBV7-2 with TRBJ2-2; D is possibly TRBD2 (6 bases). This CDR3 has 15 residues. In germline, CDR1 is SGHTA, CDR2 FQGNSA. The germline V and J ends were trimmed by 3 bases and 1 base, with 9 bases remaining between them. CDR3 nucleotides: TGTGCCAGCAGCTTCGTTAGCGGGAACACCGGGGAGCTGTTTTTT. The encoded protein is CASSFVSGNTGELFF.

This clone was counted between two and nine times. The chain couples TRBV2 to TRBJ1-4; 7 nucleotides match TRBD1. Germline CDR1 SNHLY, CDR2 FYNNEI. V gave up 6 bases and J gave up 5 bases; unmatched junction bases: 9. CDR3 length: 15 residues. Written as DNA, the CDR3 is TGTGCCAGCAGCAACCGGGGGACAGAAAATGAAAAACTGTTTTTT. As protein: CASSNRGTENEKLFF.

The CDR3 sequence: CACTGTGGYEQYF. DNA of the CDR3: TGTGCCTGCACCGGGACAGGGGGTTACGAGCAGTACTTC. This chain joins TRBV30 and TRBJ2-7, with TRBD1 matching 11 bases. V shed 6 bases, J shed 4 bases, and the junction held 5 bases outside the gene matches. CDR3 length equals 13 residues. Germline V lookup: CDR1 GTSNPN, CDR2 SVGIG (reference sequence).

In this sample, this clone turned up a few times. The chain joins TRBV28 to TRBJ2-2; TRBD2 matches 7 bases. Per germline, CDR1 MDHEN and CDR2 SYDVKM. This CDR3 is 15 amino acids long. Trimming at V came to 6 bases and at J to 3 bases, leaving 7 bases not matched to a gene. This CDR3 reads CASRVGLVDTGELFF. DNA of the CDR3: TGTGCCAGCAGAGTCGGACTAGTTGACACCGGGGAGCTGTTTTTT.

This chain links TRBV18 with TRBJ1-5; D unresolved. V dropped 3 bases and J dropped 5 bases, with 11 bases sitting between them. Germline V lookup: CDR1 KGHSH, CDR2 LQKENI. The CDR3 length is 14 residues. CDR3 DNA: TGTGCCAGCTCACCTGTCACCGCAGATCAGCCCCAGCATTTT. It encodes CASSPVTADQPQHF.

This clone was picked up a small number of times. V is TRBV2 and J is TRBJ1-4; D unresolved. Germline CDR1 reads SNHLY; CDR2 reads FYNNEI. Deletions cut 6 bases from V and 8 bases from J, with 16 bases between. There are 14 residues in the CDR3. The CDR3 region is CASSRLISGEKLFF. Written as DNA, the CDR3 is TGTGCCAGCAGCCGTTTGATAAGCGGAGAAAAACTGTTTTTT.

The chain carries TRBV4-2 and TRBJ2-1, with 12 nucleotides matching TRBD2. The CDR3 has 19 residues. The germline V gene has CDR1 LGHNA and CDR2 YNFKEQ. V lost 0 bases, J lost 0 bases, and 6 bases stayed unmatched. The CDR3: CASSQEGGLAGRSYNEQFF. The CDR3 DNA reads as TGTGCCAGCAGCCAAGAAGGGGGACTAGCGGGCCGCTCCTACAATGAGCAGTTCTTC.

This chain joins TRBV7-3 and TRBJ1-1; weak D call: TRBD1 (5 bases). V lost 3 bases to trimming and J lost 4 bases, with 12 bases between them. Germline CDR1 and CDR2: SGHTA and FQGTGA. This CDR3 region has 14 residues. The CDR3 DNA is TGTGCCAGCAGCTTGGGAGGGGAGGGCACTGAAGCTTTCTTT. Its translation: CASSLGGEGTEAFF.

This chain uses TRBV16 with TRBJ1-5; D gene unclear. Trimming cost V 1 base and J 8 bases, with 6 bases left between them. CDR3 size: 12 residues. Germline CDR1 is KGHSY and CDR2 is FQNENV. CDR3 nucleotides: TGTGCCAGCAGCCAATTGTCCGAGCCCCAGCATTTT. This translates into CASSQLSEPQHF.

The CDR3 protein is CASSPVYSNQPQHF. CDR3 in DNA: TGTGCCAGCTCACCGGTCTATAGCAATCAGCCCCAGCATTTT. This chain joins TRBV18 and TRBJ1-5; D call uncertain. Germline V gene sequence: CDR1 KGHSH, CDR2 LQKENI. Trimming shortened V by 3 bases and J by 0 bases, and 6 bases separated the two germline ends. The CDR3 runs 14 residues.

The chain recombines TRBV21-1 with TRBJ2-7; TRBD2 is taken as the D call from the table, unchecked against the DNA. TRBV21-1 corresponds to a pseudogene. The CDR3 has 15 amino acids. CDR3 amino acids: CASSMLLVSSYEQYF. DNA of the CDR3: TGTGCCAGCAGCATGCTTCTAGTCAGCTCCTACGAGCAGTACTTC.

The CDR3 is CASSQGAGRNRKETQYF. Here the CDR3 DNA reads TGCGCCAGCAGCCAGGGGGCAGGGCGAAATCGCAAGGAGACCCAGTACTTC. The V gene is TRBV4-3, the J gene TRBJ2-5; weak D call: TRBD1 (6 bases). This CDR3 is built from 17 residues. Germline CDR1 reads LGHNA; CDR2 reads YSLEER. Deletions cut 3 bases from V and 5 bases from J, with 22 bases between.

The chain employs TRBV4-1 and TRBJ1-1; no clear D gene. Trimming left V 4 bases short and J 0 bases short, with 15 bases between. Germline V gives CDR1 MGHRA, CDR2 YSYEKL. CDR3 length: 16 amino acids. The CDR3 here is CASSPTFGGLNTEAFF. In nucleotides, the CDR3 is TGCGCCAGCAGCCCAACCTTTGGAGGGCTGAACACTGAAGCTTTCTTT.

The chain is built from TRBV11-3 and TRBJ2-3, with 10 positions matching TRBD2. Per the germline V gene, CDR1 is SGHNT and CDR2 is YENEEA. V shed 5 bases, J shed 2 bases, and the junction held 10 bases outside the gene matches. The CDR3 has 17 residues. The CDR3 coding sequence is TGTGCCAGCAGCCCTGGAACTAGCGGGACATACACAGATACGCAGTATTTT. It encodes CASSPGTSGTYTDTQYF.

This chain uses TRBV19 with TRBJ2-1; 8 bases match TRBD2. Germline V gives CDR1 LNHDA, CDR2 SQIVND (reference sequence). The V segment lost 9 bases and the J segment 5 bases; nucleotides outside the gene matches: 9. The CDR3 has 14 residues. The CDR3 sequence is CASRKRGSNNEQFF. The CDR3 DNA sequence: TGTGCCAGCCGAAAGCGGGGGTCAAACAATGAGCAGTTCTTC.

The rearrangement links TRBV5-1 to TRBJ2-7; a possible D gene is TRBD2 (5 bases). Germline CDR1 is SGHRS and CDR2 is YFSETQ. The V gene lost 2 bases and the J gene lost 4 bases, with 10 bases spanning the gap. The CDR3 is 13 amino acids. The chain's CDR3 is CASSFEGFYEQYF. DNA of the CDR3: TGCGCCAGCAGCTTCGAGGGATTTTACGAGCAGTACTTC.

The V gene is TRBV18, the J gene TRBJ2-3; D is unclear. The CDR3 length is 11 residues. Between the trimmed V and J ends, which lost 2 bases and 6 bases, there was a span of 3 bases. In germline, CDR1 is KGHSH, CDR2 LQKENI. CDR3 bases: TGTGCCAGCTCACCAGCGGATACGCAGTATTTT. Translating gives CASSPADTQYF. The whole variable domain, filled in from reference TRBV18 and TRBJ2-3, reads NAGVMQNPRHLVRRRGQEARLRCSPMKGHSHVYWYRQLPEEGLKFMVYLQKENIIDESGMPKERFSAEFPKEGPSILRIQQVVRGDSAAYFCASSPADTQYFGPGTRLTVL.

The V gene is TRBV4-2, the J gene TRBJ2-5; 11 nucleotides match TRBD2. The CDR3 consists of 17 residues. In germline, CDR1 is LGHNA, CDR2 YNFKEQ. With 3 bases clipped from V and 1 base from J, the junction kept 7 bases outside the gene matches. CDR3 DNA: TGTGCCAGCAGCCAGCCTAGCGGGGGGTTACTCCAAGAGACCCAGTACTTC. Its translation: CASSQPSGGLLQETQYF.